This T cell receptor (beta chain) was retrieved from a study of blood T cell repertoires in COVID-19. Overall study context: Sites in the United States, Italy and Spain provided acute and convalescent COVID-19 samples. The cDNA or gDNA used as material had been derived from T cells, B-cell-depleted T cells, or PBMCs.

Repertoires were generated with immunoSEQ multiplex PCR, while TCRdb's copy carries only in-frame clones and drops some. This sample has around 280,000 clones, with around 85% found just once. The ends lost 5 bases at V and 8 bases at J; junction bases unmatched: 7. The CDR3 consists of 14 residues. Germline CDR1 and CDR2: SEHNR and FQNEAQ (reference sequence). The sequence derives from a woman between 50 and 59 years old with active or convalescent COVID-19. V gene TRBV7-9 combines with J gene TRBJ1-4; 8 nucleotides align to TRBD1. The sequencing input was peripheral blood. CDR3 DNA: TGTGCCAGCAGCCCTAGGGACAGGTGGGAAAAACTGTTTTTT. This translates into CASSPRDRWEKLFF.